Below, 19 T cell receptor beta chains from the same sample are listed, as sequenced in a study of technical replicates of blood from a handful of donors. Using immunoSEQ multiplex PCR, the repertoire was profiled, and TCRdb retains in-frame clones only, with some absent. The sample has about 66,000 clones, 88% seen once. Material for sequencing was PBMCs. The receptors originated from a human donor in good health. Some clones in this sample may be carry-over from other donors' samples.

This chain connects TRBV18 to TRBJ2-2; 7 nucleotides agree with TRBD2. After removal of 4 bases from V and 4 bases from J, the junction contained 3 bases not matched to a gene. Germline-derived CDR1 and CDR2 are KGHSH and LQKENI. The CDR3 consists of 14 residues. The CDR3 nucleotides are TGTGCCAGCTCACGGACTAGATCCACCGGGGAGCTGTTTTTT. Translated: CASSRTRSTGELFF.

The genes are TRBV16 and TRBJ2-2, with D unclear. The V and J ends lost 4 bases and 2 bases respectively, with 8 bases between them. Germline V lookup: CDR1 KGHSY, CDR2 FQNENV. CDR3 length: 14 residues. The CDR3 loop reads CASSRVINTGELFF. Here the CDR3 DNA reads TGTGCCAGCAGCCGCGTGATTAACACCGGGGAGCTGTTTTTT.

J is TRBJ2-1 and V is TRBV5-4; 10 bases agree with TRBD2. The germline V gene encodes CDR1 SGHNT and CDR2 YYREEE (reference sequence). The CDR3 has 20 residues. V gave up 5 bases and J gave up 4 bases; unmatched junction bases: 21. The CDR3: CASRLRMGLAPTSGYNEQFF. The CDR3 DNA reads TGTGCCAGCAGACTTAGGATGGGACTAGCGCCAACCTCGGGGTACAATGAGCAGTTCTTC.

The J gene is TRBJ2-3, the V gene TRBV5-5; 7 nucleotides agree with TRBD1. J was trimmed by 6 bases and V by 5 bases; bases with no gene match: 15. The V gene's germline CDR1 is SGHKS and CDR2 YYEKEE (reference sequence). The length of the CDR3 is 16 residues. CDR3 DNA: TGTGCCAGCAGACACCAGGGGGTCCCATCCGGGGATACGCAGTATTTT. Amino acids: CASRHQGVPSGDTQYF.

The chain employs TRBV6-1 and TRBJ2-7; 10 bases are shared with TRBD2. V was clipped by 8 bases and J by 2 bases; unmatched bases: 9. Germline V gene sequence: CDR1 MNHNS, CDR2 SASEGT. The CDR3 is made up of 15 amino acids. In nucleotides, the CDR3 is TGTGCCAGCCTGAGCGGGAGGGTCCGGGCCTACGAGCAGTACTTC. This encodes CASLSGRVRAYEQYF.

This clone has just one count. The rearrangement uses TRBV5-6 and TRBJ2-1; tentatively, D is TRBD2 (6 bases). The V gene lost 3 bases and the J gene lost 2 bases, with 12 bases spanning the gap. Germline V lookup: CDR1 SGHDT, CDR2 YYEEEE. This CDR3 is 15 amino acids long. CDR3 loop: CASSSSGQTYNEQFF. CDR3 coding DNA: TGTGCCAGCAGCTCGAGCGGGCAGACCTACAATGAGCAGTTCTTC.

CDR3: CASSLLAGGSSYGYTF. The CDR3 region has the DNA TGTGCCAGCAGTTTACTGGCAGGGGGGTCGAGTTATGGCTACACCTTC. This chain connects TRBV27 to TRBJ1-2; 7 nucleotides line up with TRBD1. CDR1 MNHEY and CDR2 SMNVEV come from the germline V gene (reference sequence). This CDR3 contains 16 residues. The V and J ends lost 2 bases and 5 bases, in that order; junction bases with no gene match: 11.

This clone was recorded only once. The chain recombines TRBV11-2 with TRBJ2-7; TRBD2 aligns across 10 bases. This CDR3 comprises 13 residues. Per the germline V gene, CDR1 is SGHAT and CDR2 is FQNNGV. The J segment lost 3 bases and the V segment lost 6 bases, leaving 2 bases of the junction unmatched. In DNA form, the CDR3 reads TGTGCCAGCAGTCGACTAGCGGGCTACGAGCAGTACTTC. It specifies CASSRLAGYEQYF.

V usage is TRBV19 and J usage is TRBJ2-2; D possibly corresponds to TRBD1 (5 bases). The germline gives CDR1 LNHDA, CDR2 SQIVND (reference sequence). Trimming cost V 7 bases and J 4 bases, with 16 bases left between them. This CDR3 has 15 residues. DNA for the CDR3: TGTGCCAGTACCCCGACAGACAGAGGCACCGGGGAGCTGTTTTTT. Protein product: CASTPTDRGTGELFF.

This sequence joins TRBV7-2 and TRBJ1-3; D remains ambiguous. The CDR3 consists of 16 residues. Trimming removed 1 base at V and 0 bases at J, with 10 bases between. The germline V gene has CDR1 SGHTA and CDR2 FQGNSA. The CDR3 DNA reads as TGTGCCAGCAGCTTAGGGCCGTCCCGCTCTGGAAACACCATATATTTT. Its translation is CASSLGPSRSGNTIYF.

CDR3 DNA: TGTGCCAGCAGTGCAGGCTATTCCTACAATGAGCAGTTCTTC. This codes for CASSAGYSYNEQFF. The V call is TRBV2, the J call TRBJ2-1; D not certain. The CDR3 totals 14 residues. The germline V and J ends were trimmed by 4 bases and 1 base, with 8 bases remaining between them. CDR1 SNHLY and CDR2 FYNNEI come from the germline V gene.

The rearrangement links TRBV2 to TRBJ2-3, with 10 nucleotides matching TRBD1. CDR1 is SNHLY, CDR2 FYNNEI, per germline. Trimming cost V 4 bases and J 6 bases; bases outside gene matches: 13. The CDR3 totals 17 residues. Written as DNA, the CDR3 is TGTGCCAGCAGTGTGGTTCCTCGGGACAGGGGAGCGGATACGCAGTATTTT. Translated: CASSVVPRDRGADTQYF.

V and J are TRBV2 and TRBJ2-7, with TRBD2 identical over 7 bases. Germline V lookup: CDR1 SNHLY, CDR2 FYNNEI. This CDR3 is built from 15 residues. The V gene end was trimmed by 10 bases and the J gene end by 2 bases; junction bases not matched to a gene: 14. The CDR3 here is CATSERGRLPYEQYF. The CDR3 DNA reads TGTGCCACGTCCGAGCGGGGACGCCTTCCCTACGAGCAGTACTTC.

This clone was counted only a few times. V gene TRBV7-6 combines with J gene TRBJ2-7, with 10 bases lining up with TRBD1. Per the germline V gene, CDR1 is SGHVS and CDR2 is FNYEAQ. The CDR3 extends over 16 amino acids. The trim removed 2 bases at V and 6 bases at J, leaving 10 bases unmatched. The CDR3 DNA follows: TGTGCCAGCAGCTTAATTCCACCGGGACAGGGGAGCGAGCAGTACTTC. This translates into CASSLIPPGQGSEQYF.

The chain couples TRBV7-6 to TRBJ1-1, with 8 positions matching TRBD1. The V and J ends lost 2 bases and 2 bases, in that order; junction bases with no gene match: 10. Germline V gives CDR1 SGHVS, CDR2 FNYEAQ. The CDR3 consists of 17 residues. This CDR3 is CASSLLRLDRENTEAFF. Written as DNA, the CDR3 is TGTGCCAGCAGCTTATTAAGGTTGGACAGGGAAAACACTGAAGCTTTCTTT.

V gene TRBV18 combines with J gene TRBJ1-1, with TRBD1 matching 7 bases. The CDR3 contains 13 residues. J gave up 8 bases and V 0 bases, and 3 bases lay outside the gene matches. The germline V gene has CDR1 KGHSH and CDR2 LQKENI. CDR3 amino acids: CASSPPGTVEAFF. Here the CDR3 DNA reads TGTGCCAGCTCACCACCGGGGACAGTCGAAGCTTTCTTT.

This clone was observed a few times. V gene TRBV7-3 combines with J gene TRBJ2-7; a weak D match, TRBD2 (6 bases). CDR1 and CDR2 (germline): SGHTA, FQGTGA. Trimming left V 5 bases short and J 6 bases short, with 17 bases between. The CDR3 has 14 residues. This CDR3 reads CASSPGTSPSEQYF. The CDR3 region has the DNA TGTGCCAGCAGCCCCGGGACTTCTCCTAGCGAGCAGTACTTC.

In DNA, the CDR3 is TGTGCCAGCAGCTTTTCGACTCGACCCTACGAGCAGTACTTC. It codes for CASSFSTRPYEQYF. This chain joins TRBV11-2 and TRBJ2-7; no reliable D call. CDR3 length equals 14 residues. Trimming removed 3 bases at V and 2 bases at J, with 11 bases between. Germline V gives CDR1 SGHAT, CDR2 FQNNGV. Variable domain in full (rest from reference TRBV11-2 and TRBJ2-7): EAGVAQSPRYKIIEKRQSVAFWCNPISGHATLYWYQQILGQGPKLLIQFQNNGVVDDSQLPKDRFSAERLKGVDSTLKIQPAKLEDSAVYLCASSFSTRPYEQYFGPGTRLTVT.

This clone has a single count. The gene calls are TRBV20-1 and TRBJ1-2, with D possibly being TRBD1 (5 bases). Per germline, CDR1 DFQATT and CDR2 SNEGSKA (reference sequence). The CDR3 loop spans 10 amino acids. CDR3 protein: CIPDSYGYTF. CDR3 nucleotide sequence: TGCATCCCCGACAGCTATGGCTACACCTTC.